This T cell receptor beta chain was recovered during a study of vaccination and CD4 T cells after COVID-19. The overall study: The convalescents comprised six males and four females, two of them Hispanic.

As for this clonotype: What it recognizes is unknown.

Documented treatment: roughly 11-day PBMC culture with coronavirus spike peptide pools or control peptides (ViraFEST assay). According to the study, CD4+ T cells from the unexposed donor were gathered ahead of the COVID-19 pandemic (2011-2018). The ViraFEST method relied on peptide pools to expand antigen-specific T cells, followed by TCR sequencing. The probes, which were SARS-CoV-2 S/N and four cold-coronavirus spikes, were applied to unexposed-donor CD4+ T cells, cells permitting. At the Johns Hopkins FTIC core, DNA taken from cultured CD4+ T cells was sequenced by way of the Oncomine TCR Beta short-read assay. TCRdb used MiXCR to reprocess the PCR reads, holding one entry per CDR3 protein. The data contain about 10,000 distinct CDR3 sequences, about half of them seen just once; the ten biggest clones take up 24%. V was clipped by 5 bases and J by 6 bases; unmatched bases: 6. CDR3 length: 13 amino acids. CDR1 and CDR2 (germline): LNHDA, SQIVND (reference sequence).

Sequencing was performed on CD4+ T cells from blood, cultured in vitro. The genes are TRBV19 and TRBJ2-7; 8 positions match TRBD1. This TCR came from a human donor in good health. CDR3 sequence (DNA): TGTGCCAGTAGTGCCATCAGGGGGCCCGAGCAGTACTTC. Its translation is CASSAIRGPEQYF.